The clone carrying this T cell receptor (beta chain) was seen a handful of times. Its target is unknown. The data stem from a study of cytomegalovirus exposure and HLA in healthy donors. The study's findings and limits: A later analysis associated some 16,000 TCR beta sequences with HLA alleles at a 0.05 false discovery rate. An observed cluster of highly shared sequence variants was recorded as a likely sequencing artifact. Later analysis showed most CMV-associated TCR beta chains appearing HLA-restricted.

Primers included in the PCR were 60 Vbeta and 13 Jbeta primers. Here immunoSEQ multiplex PCR was the method, and the copy in TCRdb shows in-frame clones only, minus some. The repertoire has around 180,000 clones, around 82% of them found once; the top ten carry 2% to 2.5%. Germline V gene sequence: CDR1 SGHTA, CDR2 FQGNSA. V shed 5 bases and J 1 base; nucleotides not matched to a gene: 8. This CDR3 has 16 residues. The sample comprised PBMCs. This TCR came from a man in his sixties in good health and CMV-seronegative. The rearrangement joins TRBV7-2 to TRBJ2-3; 8 nucleotides agree with TRBD2. The CDR3 DNA follows: TGTGCCAGCAGCCGTAACCTAGCGGGTGGCACAGATACGCAGTATTTT. Protein: CASSRNLAGGTDTQYF.